This is a list of T cell receptor beta chains from one sample in a study of cytomegalovirus exposure and HLA in healthy donors. TCRdb keeps only in-frame clones here, not all; method: immunoSEQ multiplex PCR. Among under 200,000 clones, around 80% were seen once, and the ten largest hold more than 5.5%. The specimen sequenced was PBMCs. These receptors all stem from a man between 35 and 55 years old in good health and CMV-seronegative. CDR3s include the opening cysteine and the closing phenylalanine or tryptophan. The D gene is left open where the match is weak. A clone size is listed for some rows: how often the clone was seen (once, few, many), or a class if it is expanded.

15	TRBD1	TRBV10-1	TRBJ2-7	-	CASSEITGGAQEQYF	TGCGCCAGCAGTGAGATAACAGGGGGCGCTCAGGAGCAGTACTTC
14	-	TRBV5-1	TRBJ1-2	-	CASSLGPQAYGYTF	TGCGCCAGCAGCTTGGGTCCCCAGGCCTATGGCTACACCTTC
16	TRBD2	TRBV19	TRBJ2-1	-	CASSIRASGRGNEQFF	TGTGCCAGTAGTATTCGGGCTAGCGGGAGGGGCAATGAGCAGTTCTTC
16	-	TRBV4-3	TRBJ1-4	-	CASSRGLGAQDEKLFF	TGCGCCAGCAGCCGGGGTCTGGGGGCGCAGGATGAAAAACTGTTTTTT
11	-	TRBV7-9	TRBJ1-2	few	CASSVEGGYTF	TGTGCCAGCAGCGTCGAGGGTGGCTACACCTTC
16	-	TRBV5-1	TRBJ2-4	-	CASSLAGGAGKNIQYF	TGCGCCAGCAGCTTGGCTGGGGGGGCCGGCAAAAACATTCAGTACTTC
14	TRBD1	TRBV9	TRBJ2-5	-	CASSSTGGSETQYF	TGTGCCAGCAGCTCTACAGGGGGGTCGGAGACCCAGTACTTC
15	-	TRBV5-4	TRBJ2-7	-	CASSSPRGVSYEQYF	TGTGCCAGCAGTTCCCCCAGGGGAGTCTCCTACGAGCAGTACTTC
15	TRBD1	TRBV5-8	TRBJ2-7	-	CASSKRQGVDYEQYF	TGTGCCAGCAGCAAAAGACAGGGGGTAGACTACGAGCAGTACTTC
15	-	TRBV7-9	TRBJ2-5	-	CASSVARQGRETQYF	TGTGCCAGCAGCGTAGCGAGGCAGGGAAGGGAGACCCAGTACTTC
18	TRBD1	TRBV10-1	TRBJ2-7	few	CASSEIDRDRGMPYEQYF	TGCGCCAGCAGTGAGATCGACCGGGACAGGGGTATGCCCTACGAGCAGTACTTC
15	TRBD2	TRBV9	TRBJ2-7	-	CASSVAGGGAYEQYF	TGTGCCAGCAGCGTAGCCGGCGGGGGGGCCTACGAGCAGTACTTC
17	-	TRBV19	TRBJ1-5	few	CASSVPAGDLGNQPQHF	TGTGCCAGTAGTGTCCCCGCAGGGGATTTGGGCAATCAGCCCCAGCATTTT
12	TRBD2	TRBV7-2	TRBJ2-3	-	CASRPGGDTQYF	TGTGCCAGCAGACCCGGGGGGGATACGCAGTATTTT
13	TRBD2	TRBV9	TRBJ2-5	once	CASSAGTIETQYF	TGTGCCAGCAGCGCCGGGACTATAGAGACCCAGTACTTC
17	-	TRBV9	TRBJ1-4	-	CASSPVAGHPTNEKLFF	TGTGCCAGCAGCCCCGTGGCAGGGCATCCGACTAATGAAAAACTGTTTTTT
16	-	TRBV2	TRBJ2-6	-	CASSEFGSSGANVLTF	TGTGCCAGCAGTGAATTCGGGAGCTCTGGGGCCAACGTCCTGACTTTC
15	-	TRBV11-3	TRBJ2-1	-	CASNSIGSSYNEQFF	TGTGCCAGCAATTCGATAGGGAGCTCCTACAATGAGCAGTTCTTC
15	TRBD1	TRBV5-1	TRBJ1-5	-	CASSPAGQGGQPQHF	TGCGCCAGCAGCCCCGCGGGACAGGGCGGTCAGCCCCAGCATTTT
16	-	TRBV4-3	TRBJ2-7	-	CASSQGAGQPSYEQYF	TGCGCCAGCAGCCAAGGGGCGGGACAGCCCTCCTACGAGCAGTACTTC
14	-	TRBV4-3	TRBJ1-5	-	CASSQEGGAEPQHF	TGCGCCAGCAGCCAAGAGGGTGGGGCGGAGCCCCAGCATTTT
14	-	TRBV11-2	TRBJ1-5	-	CASSDTGYNQPQHF	TGTGCCAGCAGTGACACAGGGTACAATCAGCCCCAGCATTTT
15	TRBD1	TRBV11-2	TRBJ1-2	-	CASSLFPDRGDGYTF	TGTGCCAGCAGCCTTTTTCCGGACAGGGGGGATGGCTACACCTTC
13	-	TRBV7-9	TRBJ2-5	-	CASSPQGQETQYF	TGTGCCAGCAGCCCACAGGGACAAGAGACCCAGTACTTC
17	TRBD1	TRBV9	TRBJ2-2	-	CASSVSPDRGLTGELFF	TGTGCCAGCAGCGTAAGCCCCGACAGGGGCCTAACCGGGGAGCTGTTTTTT
15	-	TRBV6-4	TRBJ2-2	-	CASSTGTLNTGELFF	TGTGCCAGCAGCACCGGGACACTGAACACCGGGGAGCTGTTTTTT
13	-	TRBV7-2	TRBJ2-5	-	CASSLEGGETQYF	TGTGCCAGCAGCCTAGAAGGAGGGGAGACCCAGTACTTC
15	TRBD1	TRBV27	TRBJ2-1	-	CASRADRDKDNEQFF	TGTGCCAGCAGGGCGGACAGGGATAAGGACAATGAGCAGTTCTTC
16	-	TRBV12-5	TRBJ1-5	-	CASGLGPGSQNQPQHF	TGTGCTAGTGGTTTGGGGCCGGGATCCCAAAATCAGCCCCAGCATTTT
16	TRBD1	TRBV19	TRBJ1-2	-	CASSIDLGQEFYGYTF	TGTGCCAGTAGTATAGATCTGGGACAGGAGTTCTATGGCTACACCTTC
15	-	TRBV6-1	TRBJ2-1	-	CASSEGTSSYNEQFF	TGTGCCAGCAGTGAAGGTACTAGCTCCTACAATGAGCAGTTCTTC
15	TRBD1	TRBV9	TRBJ2-4	-	CASSVSGQGENIQYF	TGTGCCAGCAGCGTCTCGGGACAGGGGGAAAACATTCAGTACTTC
14	TRBD1	TRBV9	TRBJ2-7	-	CASSAGQGPYEQYF	TGTGCCAGCAGCGCTGGACAGGGTCCCTACGAGCAGTACTTC
13	TRBD1	TRBV29-1	TRBJ2-3	-	CSVLGQGSNTQYF	TGCAGCGTTCTTGGACAGGGGTCGAATACGCAGTATTTT
15	-	TRBV4-3	TRBJ2-1	once	CASSHTGGAYNEQFF	TGCGCCAGCAGCCACACGGGCGGGGCATACAATGAGCAGTTCTTC
14	TRBD2	TRBV6-5	TRBJ2-3	-	CASRPAGPIDTQYF	TGTGCCAGCAGACCAGCGGGACCGATAGATACGCAGTATTTT
15	TRBD1	TRBV4-3	TRBJ2-7	-	CASSQFPGQSYEQYF	TGCGCCAGCAGCCAATTTCCGGGACAGTCCTACGAGCAGTACTTC
15	-	TRBV6-1	TRBJ1-1	-	CASSVRARGIHEAFF	TGTGCCAGCAGTGTTCGGGCCCGGGGGATACATGAAGCTTTCTTT
14	TRBD1	TRBV6-6	TRBJ1-5	once	CASRETGGDQPQHF	TGTGCCAGCAGGGAGACAGGGGGCGATCAGCCCCAGCATTTT
16	TRBD1	TRBV2	TRBJ1-4	-	CAGSLGGGAYDEKLFF	TGTGCCGGGAGTCTAGGAGGGGGCGCTTATGACGAAAAACTGTTTTTT
12	-	TRBV11-2	TRBJ2-2	once	CASLPYTGELFF	TGTGCCTCACTCCCTTACACCGGGGAGCTGTTTTTT
13	-	TRBV6-5	TRBJ1-2	few	CASSPGLLYGYTF	TGTGCCAGCAGTCCGGGACTCCTCTATGGCTACACCTTC
15	TRBD1	TRBV18	TRBJ2-1	-	CASSRTGTGYNEQFF	TGTGCCAGCTCACGTACGGGGACAGGTTACAATGAGCAGTTCTTC